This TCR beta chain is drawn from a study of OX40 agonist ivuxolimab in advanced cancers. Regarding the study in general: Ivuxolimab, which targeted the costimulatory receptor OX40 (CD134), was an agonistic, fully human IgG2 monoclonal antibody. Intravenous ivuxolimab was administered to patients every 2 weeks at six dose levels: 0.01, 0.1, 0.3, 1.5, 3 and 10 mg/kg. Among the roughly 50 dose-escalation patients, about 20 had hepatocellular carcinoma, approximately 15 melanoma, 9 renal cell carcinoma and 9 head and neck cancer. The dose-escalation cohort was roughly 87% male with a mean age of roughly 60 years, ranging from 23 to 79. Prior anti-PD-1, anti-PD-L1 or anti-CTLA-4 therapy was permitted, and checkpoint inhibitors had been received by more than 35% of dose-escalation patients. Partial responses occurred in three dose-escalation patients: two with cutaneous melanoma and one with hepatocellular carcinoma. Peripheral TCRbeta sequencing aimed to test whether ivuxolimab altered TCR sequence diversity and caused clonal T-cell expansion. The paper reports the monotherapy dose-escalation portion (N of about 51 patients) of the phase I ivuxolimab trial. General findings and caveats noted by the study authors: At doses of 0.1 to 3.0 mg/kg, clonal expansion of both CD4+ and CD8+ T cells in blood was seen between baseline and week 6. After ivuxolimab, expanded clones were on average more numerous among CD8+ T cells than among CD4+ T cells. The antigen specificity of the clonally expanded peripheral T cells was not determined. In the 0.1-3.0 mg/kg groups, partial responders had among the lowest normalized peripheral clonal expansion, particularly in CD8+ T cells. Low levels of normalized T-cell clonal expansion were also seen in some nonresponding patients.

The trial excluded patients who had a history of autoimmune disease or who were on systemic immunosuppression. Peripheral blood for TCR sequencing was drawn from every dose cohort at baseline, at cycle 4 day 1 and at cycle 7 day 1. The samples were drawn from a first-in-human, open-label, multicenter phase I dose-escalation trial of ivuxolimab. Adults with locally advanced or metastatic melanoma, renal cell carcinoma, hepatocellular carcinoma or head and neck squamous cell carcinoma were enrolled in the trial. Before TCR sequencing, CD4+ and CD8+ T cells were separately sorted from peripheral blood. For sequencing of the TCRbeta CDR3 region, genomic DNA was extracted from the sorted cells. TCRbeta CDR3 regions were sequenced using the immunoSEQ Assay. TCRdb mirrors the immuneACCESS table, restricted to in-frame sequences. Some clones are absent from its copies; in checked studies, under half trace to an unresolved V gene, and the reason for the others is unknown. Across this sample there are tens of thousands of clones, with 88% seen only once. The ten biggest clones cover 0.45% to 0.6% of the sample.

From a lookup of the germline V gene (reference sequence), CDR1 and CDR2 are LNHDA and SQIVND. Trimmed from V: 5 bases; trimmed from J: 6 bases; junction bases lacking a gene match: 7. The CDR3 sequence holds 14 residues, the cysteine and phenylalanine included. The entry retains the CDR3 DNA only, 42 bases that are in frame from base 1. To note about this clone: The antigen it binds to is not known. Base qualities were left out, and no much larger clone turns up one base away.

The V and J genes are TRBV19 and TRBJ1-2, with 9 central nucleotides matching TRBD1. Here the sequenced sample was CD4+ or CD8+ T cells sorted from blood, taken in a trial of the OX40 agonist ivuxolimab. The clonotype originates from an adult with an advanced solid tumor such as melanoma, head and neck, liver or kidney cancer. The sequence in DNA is TGTGCCAGTAGTGGCCGACAGGGGGTAGATGGCTACACCTTC. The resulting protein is CASSGRQGVDGYTF.